This is a list of T cell receptor beta chains from one sample in a study of T cells of healthy individuals. TCRdb analysed the 5' RACE reads with MiXCR anew, one entry per CDR3 protein. The sample holds about 41,000 distinct CDR3 sequences; about 4.2% are singletons and the top ten take over 8.5%. The receptors originated from a human donor in good health. CDR3s include the opening cysteine and the closing phenylalanine or tryptophan. The D gene is left open where the match is weak. The size field is filled for only some rows; it gives once, few, many or a size class.

cdr3_nt: TGTGCCAGCAGCCGGACTAGCGGGAGGGACACAGATACGCAGTATTTT; cdr3_aa: CASSRTSGRDTDTQYF; v_call: TRBV11-1; d_call: TRBD2; j_call: TRBJ2-3; clone_size: .
cdr3_nt: TGCAGCGTCCTGGGACTCCCCTACAATGAGCAGTTCTTC; cdr3_aa: CSVLGLPYNEQFF; v_call: TRBV29-1; d_call: .; j_call: TRBJ2-1; clone_size: many
cdr3_nt: TGTGCCACCAGCAGAGATTTCCGCTTGAGAGACCACGAGCAGTACTTC; cdr3_aa: CATSRDFRLRDHEQYF; v_call: TRBV15; d_call: .; j_call: TRBJ2-7; clone_size: .
cdr3_nt: TGTGCCAGCAGCTTAGTCGGCGACGAGCAGTACTTC; cdr3_aa: CASSLVGDEQYF; v_call: TRBV7-9; d_call: .; j_call: TRBJ2-7; clone_size: many
cdr3_nt: TGTGCCAGCAGTGAAGCGCTTAGCGGGGGCGACGAGCAGTACTTC; cdr3_aa: CASSEALSGGDEQYF; v_call: TRBV6-1; d_call: TRBD2; j_call: TRBJ2-7; clone_size: .
cdr3_nt: TGTGCCAGCAGTTACCGGGCGGGGGCCTACTACGAGCAGTACTTC; cdr3_aa: CASSYRAGAYYEQYF; v_call: TRBV6-2/TRBV6-3; d_call: .; j_call: TRBJ2-7; clone_size: many
cdr3_nt: TGTGCCAGCAGTGATCATCAGTTCCGGGCCCTTGGCTTATATGAGCAGTTCTTC; cdr3_aa: CASSDHQFRALGLYEQFF; v_call: TRBV6-1; d_call: .; j_call: TRBJ2-1; clone_size: few
cdr3_nt: TGTGCCAGCAGCTTCCCCGGCCCGAATGAGCAGTTCTTC; cdr3_aa: CASSFPGPNEQFF; v_call: TRBV5-8; d_call: .; j_call: TRBJ2-1; clone_size: many
cdr3_nt: TGCAGTGCTAGCCCCGGGACAGGGGGCGATCAGCCCCAGCATTTT; cdr3_aa: CSASPGTGGDQPQHF; v_call: TRBV20-1; d_call: TRBD1; j_call: TRBJ1-5; clone_size: few
cdr3_nt: TGTGCCAGCAGCTTGGAGGGGCAGGGCTCAGATACGCAGTATTTT; cdr3_aa: CASSLEGQGSDTQYF; v_call: TRBV5-4; d_call: .; j_call: TRBJ2-3; clone_size: many
cdr3_nt: TGCAGTGCTAGGACAGGGCGGGACGAGCAGTACTTC; cdr3_aa: CSARTGRDEQYF; v_call: TRBV20-1; d_call: TRBD1; j_call: TRBJ2-7; clone_size: many
cdr3_nt: TGTGCCAGCAGCCCGTGGAGAAGACAAGAGTTTTCTGGAAACACCATATATTTT; cdr3_aa: CASSPWRRQEFSGNTIYF; v_call: TRBV4-2; d_call: .; j_call: TRBJ1-3; clone_size: many
cdr3_nt: TGTGCCAGTAGCCCGGCCCCTCAATCCAATCAGCCCCAGCATTTT; cdr3_aa: CASSPAPQSNQPQHF; v_call: TRBV19; d_call: .; j_call: TRBJ1-5; clone_size: many
cdr3_nt: TGTGCCAGCAGCCCCGGGACAGGGGTATACGAGCAGTACTTC; cdr3_aa: CASSPGTGVYEQYF; v_call: TRBV6-5; d_call: TRBD1; j_call: TRBJ2-7; clone_size: .
cdr3_nt: TGTGCCAGCAGCGCAGAACAGGGGACCACTGAAGCTTTCTTT; cdr3_aa: CASSAEQGTTEAFF; v_call: TRBV9; d_call: TRBD1; j_call: TRBJ1-1; clone_size: many
cdr3_nt: TGCAGTGCTAGCCCTGCAGGCTACGAGCAGTACTTC; cdr3_aa: CSASPAGYEQYF; v_call: TRBV20-1; d_call: .; j_call: TRBJ2-7; clone_size: many
cdr3_nt: TGTGCCAGCAGCCCGAACCCTGACGTTGGCTACACCTTC; cdr3_aa: CASSPNPDVGYTF; v_call: TRBV14; d_call: .; j_call: TRBJ1-2; clone_size: .
cdr3_nt: TGTGCCAGCAGTGGGAGGGATATCGCTACGAACAATGAGCAGTTCTTC; cdr3_aa: CASSGRDIATNNEQFF; v_call: TRBV2; d_call: .; j_call: TRBJ2-1; clone_size: few
cdr3_nt: TGTGCCAGCTCCTCCCTCAGCGGAGAGACCCAGTACTTC; cdr3_aa: CASSSLSGETQYF; v_call: TRBV18; d_call: .; j_call: TRBJ2-5; clone_size: many
cdr3_nt: TGTGCCAGCAGTGAAGCTCGGCTAACCACAGATACGCAGTATTTT; cdr3_aa: CASSEARLTTDTQYF; v_call: TRBV6-1; d_call: .; j_call: TRBJ2-3; clone_size: many
cdr3_nt: TGTGCCAGCCTGGACAGGACTAAGGAGTATGGCTACACCTTC; cdr3_aa: CASLDRTKEYGYTF; v_call: TRBV6-1; d_call: TRBD1; j_call: TRBJ1-2; clone_size: many
cdr3_nt: TGCAGCGTTGGGACAGTGGAGAATGAAAAACTGTTTTTT; cdr3_aa: CSVGTVENEKLFF; v_call: TRBV29-1; d_call: .; j_call: TRBJ1-4; clone_size: few
cdr3_nt: TGTGCCAGCAGCCAAGAGGCTAGCGGGGGGGTTCCAGATACGCAGTATTTT; cdr3_aa: CASSQEASGGVPDTQYF; v_call: TRBV4-2; d_call: TRBD2; j_call: TRBJ2-3; clone_size: few
cdr3_nt: TGTGCCAGCAGCCAAGAATTGGGACAGCAAGCTTTCTTT; cdr3_aa: CASSQELGQQAFF; v_call: TRBV14; d_call: TRBD1; j_call: TRBJ1-1; clone_size: many
cdr3_nt: TGTGCCAGCAAAGACCCACGGGGCTATAATTCACCCCTCCACTTT; cdr3_aa: CASKDPRGYNSPLHF; v_call: TRBV6-6; d_call: .; j_call: TRBJ1-6; clone_size: many
cdr3_nt: TGTGCCAGCAGTGAAACTAGCGGGAGGGTCCACAATGAGCAGTTCTTC; cdr3_aa: CASSETSGRVHNEQFF; v_call: TRBV6-1; d_call: TRBD2; j_call: TRBJ2-1; clone_size: .
cdr3_nt: TGTGCCACTAAGGAGGCGGGAGGTACCTACAATGAGCAGTTCTTC; cdr3_aa: CATKEAGGTYNEQFF; v_call: TRBV19; d_call: TRBD2; j_call: TRBJ2-1; clone_size: few
cdr3_nt: TGTGCCAGCAGAGGGTCCTATAATGAAAAACTGTTTTTT; cdr3_aa: CASRGSYNEKLFF; v_call: TRBV25-1; d_call: .; j_call: TRBJ1-4; clone_size: many
cdr3_nt: TGTGCCTGGAGCCGACAGGATTTAACCTACGAGCAGTACTTC; cdr3_aa: CAWSRQDLTYEQYF; v_call: TRBV30; d_call: .; j_call: TRBJ2-7; clone_size: many
cdr3_nt: TGTGCCAGCAGCTTAGCGGGCAGGCCCACTGAAGCTTTCTTT; cdr3_aa: CASSLAGRPTEAFF; v_call: TRBV7-9; d_call: .; j_call: TRBJ1-1; clone_size: few
cdr3_nt: TGTGCCAGCAGCCCAAACCGACTAGCGGGAGGGAAAGAGACCCAGTACTTC; cdr3_aa: CASSPNRLAGGKETQYF; v_call: TRBV7-9; d_call: TRBD2; j_call: TRBJ2-5; clone_size: many
cdr3_nt: TGTGCCACCAGCAGAGACCCAGGGAGTACAGATACGCAGTATTTT; cdr3_aa: CATSRDPGSTDTQYF; v_call: TRBV15; d_call: .; j_call: TRBJ2-3; clone_size: many
cdr3_nt: TGCAGTGCTAGTGAACAGGGGTGGACTGAAGCTTTCTTT; cdr3_aa: CSASEQGWTEAFF; v_call: TRBV20-1; d_call: TRBD1; j_call: TRBJ1-1; clone_size: .
cdr3_nt: TGTGCCAGCAGTGACTCGGACAGGGCTTCAGATACGCAGTATTTT; cdr3_aa: CASSDSDRASDTQYF; v_call: TRBV6-4; d_call: TRBD1; j_call: TRBJ2-3; clone_size: .
cdr3_nt: TGTGCCAGCAGCTCCTGGGGGCGGGGGGAGACCCAGTACTTC; cdr3_aa: CASSSWGRGETQYF; v_call: TRBV12-3/TRBV12-4; d_call: .; j_call: TRBJ2-5; clone_size: few
cdr3_nt: TGTGCCAGCGCGAAAACACGGGAAGAGACCCAGTACTTC; cdr3_aa: CASAKTREETQYF; v_call: TRBV2; d_call: .; j_call: TRBJ2-5; clone_size: many
cdr3_nt: TGTGCCAGCAGTTATTCGGCAGGTGAAGCTTTCTTT; cdr3_aa: CASSYSAGEAFF; v_call: TRBV6-2/TRBV6-3; d_call: .; j_call: TRBJ1-1; clone_size: .
cdr3_nt: TGTGCCAGCAGCTTAGGCCAGGGGAAAAAACAGCCCCAGCATTTT; cdr3_aa: CASSLGQGKKQPQHF; v_call: TRBV7-8; d_call: .; j_call: TRBJ1-5; clone_size: .
cdr3_nt: TGTGCCAGCGCGGACAGGGCGCCTCAGCCCCAGCATTTT; cdr3_aa: CASADRAPQPQHF; v_call: TRBV6-1; d_call: TRBD1; j_call: TRBJ1-5; clone_size: many
cdr3_nt: TGTGCCAGCAGTAGGTGGGGGCGAGGAACCGGGGAGCTGTTTTTT; cdr3_aa: CASSRWGRGTGELFF; v_call: TRBV12-3/TRBV12-4; d_call: .; j_call: TRBJ2-2; clone_size: many
cdr3_nt: TGTGCCAGCAGTTACTCAGGCGTGGACGGAGAAGAGACCCAGTACTTC; cdr3_aa: CASSYSGVDGEETQYF; v_call: TRBV6-5; d_call: .; j_call: TRBJ2-5; clone_size: many
cdr3_nt: TGCAGCGCTGGAGGACAGGGAGGCACAGATACGCAGTATTTT; cdr3_aa: CSAGGQGGTDTQYF; v_call: TRBV29-1; d_call: TRBD1; j_call: TRBJ2-3; clone_size: many
cdr3_nt: TGTGCCAGCAGCCAAAGTCGGGGGGGGAATGAGCAGTTCTTC; cdr3_aa: CASSQSRGGNEQFF; v_call: TRBV4-2; d_call: TRBD2; j_call: TRBJ2-1; clone_size: many
cdr3_nt: TGTGCCAGCAGCAAAAAATCGGACAGGGGTGAGACCCAGTACTTC; cdr3_aa: CASSKKSDRGETQYF; v_call: TRBV5-4; d_call: TRBD1; j_call: TRBJ2-5; clone_size: few
cdr3_nt: TGTGCCAGCAGTTTTTCGGGGAACAGGGGATCCTACGAGCAGTACTTC; cdr3_aa: CASSFSGNRGSYEQYF; v_call: TRBV27; d_call: TRBD1; j_call: TRBJ2-7; clone_size: few
cdr3_nt: TGTGCCAGTAGTACAAGACTAAGGAACACTGAAGCTTTCTTT; cdr3_aa: CASSTRLRNTEAFF; v_call: TRBV19; d_call: .; j_call: TRBJ1-1; clone_size: few
cdr3_nt: TGTGCCAGCAGCCCTAGACAGTACACCGGGGAGCTGTTTTTT; cdr3_aa: CASSPRQYTGELFF; v_call: TRBV14; d_call: .; j_call: TRBJ2-2; clone_size: many
cdr3_nt: TGTGCCAGCAGCTTTGTAGGTCGACTAGCCGGGGAGCTGTTTTTT; cdr3_aa: CASSFVGRLAGELFF; v_call: TRBV7-2; d_call: .; j_call: TRBJ2-2; clone_size: .
cdr3_nt: TGTGCCATCACCGACAGGGGCGGAAACACCATATATTTT; cdr3_aa: CAITDRGGNTIYF; v_call: TRBV10-3; d_call: TRBD1; j_call: TRBJ1-3; clone_size: .
cdr3_nt: TGTGCCAGCAGGATAGGACCCCCTTCCTATAATTCACCCCTCCACTTT; cdr3_aa: CASRIGPPSYNSPLHF; v_call: TRBV2; d_call: .; j_call: TRBJ1-6; clone_size: many
cdr3_nt: TGTGCCAGCAGCTTAGGTGCGGCCTCCTACAATGAGCAGTTCTTC; cdr3_aa: CASSLGAASYNEQFF; v_call: TRBV11-3; d_call: .; j_call: TRBJ2-1; clone_size: many
cdr3_nt: TGTGCCAGCAGCTTTCTTCCTGGCGGAGCCTACGAGCAGTACTTC; cdr3_aa: CASSFLPGGAYEQYF; v_call: TRBV7-2; d_call: .; j_call: TRBJ2-7; clone_size: few
cdr3_nt: TGCAGTGCTAGTGTAACCTCTGGAAACACCATATATTTT; cdr3_aa: CSASVTSGNTIYF; v_call: TRBV20-1; d_call: .; j_call: TRBJ1-3; clone_size: .
cdr3_nt: TGTGCCAGCAGCTTAGGTCGCGTAGAAGGCGTCCTGACTTTC; cdr3_aa: CASSLGRVEGVLTF; v_call: TRBV7-9; d_call: .; j_call: TRBJ2-6; clone_size: many